The rows below give T cell receptor beta chains drawn from one sample of a study of Ad26.COV2.S vaccination and SARS-CoV-2 variants. The data were produced by immunoSEQ multiplex PCR, yet TCRdb's version contains in-frame clones alone and is incomplete. The profile covers more than 400,000 clones, with around 92% appearing a single time and more than 1.5% taken by the ten largest. The source was peripheral blood, collected in a trial of Ad26.COV2.S vaccine versus placebo. Every receptor here comes from a person between 18 and 65 years old who received the Ad26.COV2.S COVID-19 vaccine or a placebo. The CDR3 runs from the conserved cysteine through the conserved F or W. Fields, in order: clone size, V gene, D gene, J gene, CDR3 protein, CDR3 DNA. The D gene is left open where the match is weak. The size entry is marked missing in some rows and otherwise reads once, few, many or a size class.

-	TRBV5-1	-	TRBJ2-5	CASSLASGETQYF	TGCGCCAGCAGCTTGGCTTCTGGGGAGACCCAGTACTTC
-	TRBV19	-	TRBJ2-7	CASSISTPADEQYF	TGTGCCAGTAGTATATCAACACCGGCCGACGAGCAGTACTTC
-	TRBV28	TRBD2	TRBJ2-5	CASIPAGQETQYF	TGTGCCAGCATCCCAGCGGGGCAAGAGACCCAGTACTTC
-	TRBV6-2/TRBV6-3	-	TRBJ2-5	CASSYFGTVYQETQYF	TGTGCCAGCAGTTACTTCGGGACGGTCTACCAAGAGACCCAGTACTTC
once	TRBV7-2	TRBD1	TRBJ2-7	CASSLAGTGSSYEQYF	TGTGCCAGCAGCTTAGCCGGGACAGGGAGCTCCTACGAGCAGTACTTC
-	TRBV28	-	TRBJ2-2	CASSLPDIQGNTGELFF	TGTGCCAGCAGTTTACCCGATATACAGGGGAACACCGGGGAGCTGTTTTTT
-	TRBV30	TRBD1	TRBJ1-5	CAWSVIQGGQPQHF	TGTGCCTGGAGTGTAATCCAGGGGGGACAGCCCCAGCATTTT
-	TRBV27	TRBD1	TRBJ2-5	CASSLGQGTLYQETQYF	TGTGCCAGCAGTCTTGGACAGGGGACCCTGTACCAAGAGACCCAGTACTTC
-	TRBV10-1	-	TRBJ2-1	CASSGTDNEQFF	TGCGCCAGCAGTGGGACAGACAATGAGCAGTTCTTC
few	TRBV6-1	-	TRBJ2-7	CASSEPVAATYEQYF	TGTGCCAGCAGTGAACCAGTAGCGGCGACCTACGAGCAGTACTTC
-	TRBV9	-	TRBJ2-3	CASSVDYGGLLIGQYF	TGTGCCAGCAGCGTAGATTATGGGGGGCTGTTGATTGGGCAGTATTTT
-	TRBV7-9	TRBD1	TRBJ2-3	CASSLRDRDPDTQYF	TGTGCCAGCAGCTTACGGGACAGGGATCCAGATACGCAGTATTTT
-	TRBV30	-	TRBJ1-1	CAWSAGVGTEAFF	TGTGCCTGGAGTGCAGGGGTGGGCACTGAAGCTTTCTTT
-	TRBV7-9	-	TRBJ1-2	CASSLAGLNGYTF	TGTGCCAGCAGCTTAGCGGGGCTTAATGGCTACACCTTC